These 9 T cell receptor beta chains came from one sample sequenced in a study of STAT5B mutations in CD4+ large granular lymphocyte leukemia. Repertoires were generated with immunoSEQ multiplex PCR, while TCRdb's copy carries only in-frame clones and drops some. Of approximately 32,000 clones in the sample, about 87% were seen once. Sequences were obtained from CD4+ T cells from blood buffy coats. Receptors originate from a human donor in good health.

The chain has TRBV6-1 and TRBJ1-5; D unclear. Deletions cut 1 base from V and 1 base from J, with 11 bases between. Germline V lookup: CDR1 MNHNS, CDR2 SASEGT. The CDR3 is made up of 16 amino acids. This chain's CDR3 is CASSEELGRSNQPQHF. The CDR3 nucleotides are TGTGCCAGCAGTGAAGAGCTGGGTCGAAGCAATCAGCCCCAGCATTTT.

The chain recombines TRBV5-1 with TRBJ2-1, with 8 bases lining up with TRBD1. The CDR3 has 15 residues. Germline V gives CDR1 SGHRS, CDR2 YFSETQ. Germline trimming cut 4 bases from V and 2 bases from J; bases unmatched to any gene: 5. Written as DNA, the CDR3 is TGCGCCAGCAGCCTCACAGGGGGAACCTACAATGAGCAGTTCTTC. Translated: CASSLTGGTYNEQFF.

The gene calls are TRBV5-4 and TRBJ1-1; maybe TRBD1 (5 bases). Trimming took 5 bases from V and 5 from J, leaving 16 bases between them. The V gene's germline CDR1 is SGHNT and CDR2 YYREEE (reference sequence). The CDR3 is 14 amino acids. The CDR3 here is CASSTGLGGTEAFF. CDR3 nucleotides: TGTGCCAGCAGTACGGGCCTCGGGGGTACTGAAGCTTTCTTT. The full variable domain, with the rest looked up from reference TRBV5-4 and TRBJ1-1, is ETGVTQSPTHLIKTRGQQVTLRCSSQSGHNTVSWYQQALGQGPQFIFQYYREEENGRGNFPPRFSGLQFPNYSSELNVNALELDDSALYLCASSTGLGGTEAFFGQGTRLTVV.

The chain joins TRBV10-3 to TRBJ2-6; D may be TRBD1 (6 bases). Per the germline V gene, CDR1 is ENHRY and CDR2 is SYGVKD. The CDR3 consists of 15 residues. Trimming took 3 bases from V and 2 from J, leaving 8 bases between them. CDR3 nucleotides: TGTGCCATCAGTGACCAGGGGCCTGGGGCCAACGTCCTGACTTTC. It translates to CAISDQGPGANVLTF.

The chain uses TRBV29-1 and TRBJ1-1; D is unclear. V dropped 7 bases and J dropped 7 bases, with 13 bases sitting between them. The germline CDR1 and CDR2 sequences are SQVTM and ANQGSEA. The CDR3 is 11 residues long. DNA for the CDR3: TGCAGCGGCCGACATCCCCGTGAAGCTTTCTTT. Its translation is CSGRHPREAFF.

V and J are TRBV11-2 and TRBJ2-7; 7 bases match TRBD1. CDR3 length: 14 amino acids. Germline V gives CDR1 SGHAT, CDR2 FQNNGV. With 6 bases clipped from V and 3 bases from J, the junction kept 8 bases outside the gene matches. CDR3 amino acids: CASRATGSHYEQYF. CDR3 nucleotide sequence: TGTGCCAGCAGGGCGACAGGGTCCCACTACGAGCAGTACTTC.

The chain links TRBV10-3 to TRBJ1-1, with a possible D match to TRBD1 (6 bases). Germline-derived CDR1 and CDR2 are ENHRY and SYGVKD. The CDR3 runs to 19 residues. The V end lost 6 bases, the J end lost 0 bases, and 26 bases lay between the germline ends. CDR3 loop: CAISAARNREREVNTEAFF. The CDR3 DNA is TGTGCCATCAGCGCAGCGAGGAACAGGGAAAGGGAAGTGAACACTGAAGCTTTCTTT.

V is TRBV28 and J is TRBJ2-7; weak D call: TRBD2 (7 bases). Trimming removed 5 bases from V and 2 bases from J, with 22 bases in between. The CDR3 runs 17 residues. Germline V gives CDR1 MDHEN, CDR2 SYDVKM. CDR3: CASSVDSSSGGAYEQYF. The CDR3 coding sequence is TGTGCCAGCAGTGTGGACAGTTCTAGCGGAGGAGCCTACGAGCAGTACTTC.

The chain is built from TRBV7-2 and TRBJ2-5; D may be TRBD2 (5 bases). V gave up 7 bases and J gave up 4 bases, with 7 bases separating them. CDR1 and CDR2 from the germline V gene are SGHTA and FQGNSA. The CDR3 is made up of 11 amino acids. The DNA of the CDR3 is TGTGCCAGCATCAGCGGAGAGACCCAGTACTTC. This translates into CASISGETQYF.